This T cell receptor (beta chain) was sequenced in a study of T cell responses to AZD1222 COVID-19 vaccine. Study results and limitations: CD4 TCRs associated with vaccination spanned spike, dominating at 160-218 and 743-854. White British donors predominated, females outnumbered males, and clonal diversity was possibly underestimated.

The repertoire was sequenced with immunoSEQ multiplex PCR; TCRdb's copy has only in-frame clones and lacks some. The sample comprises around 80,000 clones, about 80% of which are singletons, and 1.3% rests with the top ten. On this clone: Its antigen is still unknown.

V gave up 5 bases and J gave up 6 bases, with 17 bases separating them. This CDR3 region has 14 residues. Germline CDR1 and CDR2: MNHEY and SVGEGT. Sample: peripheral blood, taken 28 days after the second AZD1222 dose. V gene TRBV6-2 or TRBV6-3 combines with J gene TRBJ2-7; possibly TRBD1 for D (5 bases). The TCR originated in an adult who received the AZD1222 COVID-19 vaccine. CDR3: CASSQISGQGEQYF. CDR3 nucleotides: TGTGCCAGCAGTCAAATTAGTGGGCAGGGCGAGCAGTACTTC.